This record covers a single T cell receptor beta chain. This clone has only a few counts. There is no known antigen for this receptor. Base-call qualities are not available, and no considerably larger clone is one nucleotide away. Trimming takes 2 bases from V and 7 bases from J, and the germline ends sit 8 bases apart. The CDR3 sequence holds 12 residues, the cysteine and phenylalanine included. Only the CDR3 DNA stays, 36 bases, in frame from base 1. CDR1 and CDR2, looked up from the germline V gene, are MGHRA and YSYEKL. In total, 666 healthy bone marrow donors made up the cohort. At the time of sampling, all cohort members were nominally healthy, though unrecorded immune exposures were likely present. The donor tested CMV seronegative, placing the donor among the approximately 360 seronegative members of the cohort. Each donor provided a peripheral blood sample, and peripheral blood mononuclear cells were used for TCR beta sequencing. The Qiagen DNeasy Blood Extraction Kit was used to extract genomic DNA from the blood cell samples.

The library was built by means of the immunoSEQ multiplex PCR assay. For the multiplex PCR, a mixture combining 60 forward primers for TCR Vbeta segments and 13 reverse primers for TCR Jbeta segments was used. The CDR3 region of rearranged TCR beta genes was amplified from genomic DNA by a multiplex PCR assay. On the Illumina HiSeq System, the amplified TCR beta libraries were sequenced as 87-base-pair reads. The authors' pipeline ran thus. A later analysis counted tens of millions of unique TCR beta chains across the 600 to 850 repertoires, and 9 million to 14 million of these chains were shared by at least two donors. To remove PCR and sequencing errors, raw reads were error-corrected and collapsed into unique sequences using a nearest-neighbor algorithm that merged closely related sequences. To assign V, D and J gene segments, CDR3 sequences were aligned to IMGT reference sequences. For a sequence to be retained, a match of at least six nucleotides was required to both a V gene segment and a J gene segment. A rearrangement was called productive if the CDR3 had no stop codons and remained in frame with V and J, and every other rearrangement was called non-productive. Following IMGT convention, CDR3 was defined as the stretch from the second conserved V-encoded cysteine up to the conserved J-encoded phenylalanine. In an earlier analysis of some 550 of the donors, sequences lacking an unambiguous match to a single V gene segment were excluded. In an earlier analysis of 450 to 750 of the donors, a V segment was called functional when productive rearrangements were above 56.7%, and segregating when the standard deviation between donors exceeded 5%. A statistical classification framework was built to diagnose cytomegalovirus status from the catalog of TCR beta chain sequences. In a later analysis, TCR nucleotide sequences were compared against IMGT/GENE-DB human TR gene sequences so that V and J genes could be assigned. Using the TCRdist pipeline, a later analysis assigned CDR3 sequences along with most-parsimonious VDJ recombination scenarios. In a later analysis, every TCR beta chain was defined by the combination of its CDR3 amino acid sequence and its V-gene family, and reads without a unique V-gene family were dropped. To address suspected cross-contamination and a sequencing artifact, a later analysis removed 550 to 750 highly shared, low-generation-probability nucleotide sequences. A later analysis calculated a clonal expansion index for each public chain from normalized within-repertoire ranks of inferred template counts. In a later analysis, generation probabilities were computed using a VDJ recombination model fitted to out-of-frame rearrangements, and the results were checked against IGoR. In a later analysis, hypergeometric tests were used to score TCR-TCR, TCR-HLA and TCR-CMV co-occurrence, with a repertoire-size bias correction applied to TCR pairs. In a later analysis, false discovery rates were estimated by permuting HLA or CMV assignments 20 times. In a later analysis, co-occurring TCRs were grouped using DBSCAN, and TCRdist sequence similarity was added for clustering within HLA-allele-positive subsets. For co-occurrence clustering, repertoires with fewer than 30,000 or more than 120,000 public chains were excluded, along with roughly 5 repertoires with anomalous nucleotide sharing. Imported from immuneACCESS, the table was reduced by TCRdb to in-frame sequences with V and J called. These copies leave out some clones; in studies compared against another copy, an unresolved V gene accounts for under half, and the cause of the remainder is not known. V, J and clone size were drawn from that table, and D and trimming were deduced from the DNA. The sample table records around 130,000 clones; 75% to 85% of these occur just once. About 2.5% of the sample is in the top ten clones.

The sample is drawn from a study of cytomegalovirus exposure and HLA in healthy donors (TCRdb year 2017). Describing the broader study: An earlier analysis of some 550 of the donors reported 250 to 300 Gb of sequence data and 117 million unique TCR beta sequences from 150 million to 200 million T cells. Using immunosequencing, the study profiled T cell repertoires from fewer than 700 subjects and related those repertoires to cytomegalovirus serostatus. To study patterns of TCR occurrence, a later analysis re-analyzed previously published TCR beta repertoires from 500 to 850 donors and added high-resolution HLA genotyping. Both class I and class II loci were covered by HLA typing, at four-digit resolution. Typing coverage differed by locus: A, B, C, DRB1 and DQB1 were typed in roughly 629-630 donors, DQA1 in about 560, DPA1 in around 600, and DPB1 in 450 to 490. Donor age, sex, ethnicity and CMV serostatus were compiled together with the repertoire data. To predict cytomegalovirus infection status, the study combined high-throughput TCR immunosequencing, statistical association of individual TCRs with disease status, and machine learning. In an earlier analysis of 587 of the donors, high-throughput TCR beta sequencing was used to judge whether each TCR beta V gene segment behaved as functional or pseudogenic. A later genetic analysis used genome-wide SNP genotypes for about 65% of the roughly 670 donors, treating that subset as a discovery cohort. An early release covering approximately 600 HLA-typed donors comprised about 300 gigabases of sequencing data and 65 million to 100 million unique TCR sequences. All discovery cohort repertoires had been generated using a single sequencing platform. In the later analysis, no new phenotypic data were used to find candidate immune exposures; instead, reliance was placed on TCR beta sequences and their occurrence across donors. In addition to the first cohort of roughly 700 subjects, a separate validation cohort of 120 different subjects was used. Of the roughly 400 genotyped donors, about 80% fell in the genetic ancestry cluster associated with self-reported Caucasian donors. Among a few hundred genotyped donors of the cohort, an average of about 240,000 unique TCR beta nucleotide sequences were sequenced per donor, about a sixth of them non-productive. The study aimed to test whether cataloging public T cell receptors could reveal signatures of past pathogen exposure. Because of strong linkage in the cohort, roughly five DR-DQ haplotypes were treated as single units for association and clustering.

What the work shows at the level of the full study, not this receptor alone: In an earlier analysis of about 600 of the donors, most TCR beta V segments appeared in productive rearrangements about 90% or about 30% of the time, broadly matching IMGT annotations. Several of the top co-occurrence clusters appeared to be linked to parvovirus B19, influenza, CMV and Epstein-Barr virus, according to a later analysis. Linkage disequilibrium might explain the correlated functional status among segregating V segments, but an unknown experimental factor could not be ruled out. Immune exposure information for the cohort was limited to CMV serostatus. A group of highly shared sequence variants was considered likely to be a technical artifact of the sequencing pipeline. In both the original and validation cohorts, the classifier was reported to diagnose cytomegalovirus status with high specificity and sensitivity. In a later analysis, HLA-associated TCR beta chains were found to be more clonally expanded and to have lower generation probabilities than equally common non-associated chains. A few of the identified cytomegalovirus-associated TCR beta chains were confirmed in vitro to be specific for cytomegalovirus antigens. This cohort had only TCR beta chains sequenced, and the lack of alpha or paired-chain data limited which features could be detected. According to a later genetic analysis, donors in an Asian-associated ancestry cluster had fewer N-insertions in productive TCRs than the approximately 690-donor mean. Most CMV-associated TCR beta chains appeared to be HLA-restricted in a later analysis, and the HLA associations seemed to be driven largely by CMV exposure. An association between a missense DCLRE1C variant and V-gene and J-gene trimming of TCR beta chains was found in a later genetic analysis and replicated in an independent cohort. Because HLA typing was unavailable for some donors at each locus, only the typed subset was used in association tests. The authors suggested that the approach could potentially be extended to other disease states and immunological phenotypes. While some public TCRs were present in many individuals, most TCR sequences turned up only very rarely across donors. A further reported finding was that TCR beta sequences accurately predicted the HLA-A and HLA-B alleles for most subjects in the first cohort. When HLA alleles, especially DR and DQ, strongly co-occurred, attributing TCR associations to individual alleles was difficult. A later analysis found that TCR association rates varied across HLA loci, with DRB1 alleles showing the most associated TCRs and HLA-C alleles the fewest. Because the 87-base-pair reads could not distinguish some IMGT-functional V segments, including TRBV6-2 and TRBV6-3, those segments were excluded. At a false discovery rate of 0.05, a later analysis linked about 17,000 TCR beta sequences to specific HLA alleles. The earlier analysis of almost 600 of the donors excluded some 16 rarely observed V segments, including chromosome 9 orphons, because counts were too low. The study gave a list of more than 150 TCR beta chains associated with cytomegalovirus. The presence/absence analyses assumed that sequencing depth was roughly uniform across donors, and that assumption may not be true.

The receptor comes from a man between 25 and 39 years old in good health and CMV-seronegative. The sample was PBMCs. The chain employs TRBV4-1 and TRBJ1-1; TRBD1 could be the D gene, as 5 bases match. In nucleotides, the sequence is TGCGCCAGCAGCCAAATGACAGATGAAGCTTTCTTT. Its product reads: CASSQMTDEAFF.